Each of the 20 T cell receptor beta chains below was sequenced from the same sample in a study of a mutant IDH1 vaccine in newly diagnosed glioma (dated by TCRdb to the early 2020s). Their cognate antigens are unknown. Receptors were amplified or captured by the immunoSEQ multiplex PCR assay. In its TCRdb copy, this immuneACCESS table keeps in-frame sequences only and misses some clones. Where compared with another copy, unresolved V genes explain less than half of these, and the others have no known cause. The sample table contains about 94,000 clones; only one count was recorded for roughly nine tenths of them. The ten largest account for 0.6% to 0.95% of the sample. The time point label for this specimen denotes: week 47, end of study. Each vaccine dose, consisting of 300 ug of a 20-mer mutant IDH1 peptide in Montanide, was administered subcutaneously with topical imiquimod. The source was PBMCs, collected from a glioma patient whose treatment included an IDH1 peptide vaccine. These receptors all stem from a woman in her fifties or sixties with glioma.

The chain couples TRBV7-9 to TRBJ1-5; D is possibly TRBD1 (6 bases). Germline assignment: CDR1 SEHNR and CDR2 FQNEAQ (reference sequence). The germline V and J ends were trimmed by 4 bases and 4 bases, with 17 bases remaining between them. This CDR3 comprises 16 residues. The CDR3 DNA follows: TGTGCCAGCAGCTCATCGGACAGACGGTTGAATCAGCCCCAGCATTTT. This gives the protein CASSSSDRRLNQPQHF. Full variable domain (rest looked up from reference TRBV7-9 and TRBJ1-5): DTGVSQNPRHKITKRGQNVTFRCDPISEHNRLYWYRQTLGQGPEFLTYFQNEAQLEKSRLLSDRFSAERPKGSFSTLEIQRTEQGDSAMYLCASSSSDRRLNQPQHFGDGTRLSIL.

The V and J genes are TRBV28 and TRBJ2-5, with TRBD2 matching 9 bases. V lost 3 bases, J lost 5 bases, and 4 bases stayed unmatched. CDR1 is MDHEN, CDR2 SYDVKM, per germline. The CDR3 spans 14 residues. In DNA, the CDR3 is TGTGCCAGCAGTTTTAGCGGGAGCTGGGAGACCCAGTACTTC. It translates to CASSFSGSWETQYF.

The chain employs TRBV5-5 and TRBJ2-7; D unresolved. Germline CDR1 reads SGHKS; CDR2 reads YYEKEE (reference sequence). With 4 bases removed from V and 6 bases from J, the gap between germline ends came to 14 bases. CDR3 length: 13 residues. Written as DNA, the CDR3 is TGTGCCAGCAGCCCGTACCTCTCCCCCGAGCAGTACTTC. It is translated as CASSPYLSPEQYF.

This chain connects TRBV4-1 to TRBJ2-1; tentatively, D is TRBD1 or TRBD2 (5 bases each). Germline V lookup: CDR1 MGHRA, CDR2 YSYEKL. There are 16 residues in the CDR3. Trimming stripped 4 bases from V and 7 bases from J, with 20 bases between. The CDR3 protein is CASSPLGVGEKNEQFF. CDR3 coding DNA: TGCGCCAGCAGCCCTCTCGGGGTGGGGGAAAAGAATGAGCAGTTCTTC.

In this sample, this clone turned up once. The genes are TRBV19 and TRBJ2-5, with a possible D match to TRBD2 (5 bases). The CDR3 length is 15 residues. Germline assignment: CDR1 LNHDA and CDR2 SQIVND (reference sequence). V lost 1 base, J lost 7 bases, and 16 bases lay in between. Here the CDR3 DNA reads TGTGCCAGTAGTATAGGAAGAGGTGGAGAGGGGACCCAGTACTTC. Its protein product is CASSIGRGGEGTQYF.

The rearrangement links TRBV9 to TRBJ2-5, with D unresolved. Germline CDR1 reads SGDLS; CDR2 reads YYNGEE. With 0 bases removed from V and 3 bases from J, the gap between germline ends came to 3 bases. The CDR3 spans 12 residues. In DNA, the CDR3 is TGTGCCAGCAGCGTAGAGGAAGAGACCCAGTACTTC. It translates to CASSVEEETQYF.

This clone showed up just a few times. The chain couples TRBV6-5 to TRBJ2-7; 9 bases line up with TRBD2. Germline values: CDR1 MNHEY, CDR2 SVGAGI. V lost 7 bases to trimming and J lost 1 base; unmatched junction nucleotides: 5. This CDR3 region has 14 residues. The CDR3 sequence: CASKAGGLSYEQYF. The CDR3 nucleotides are TGTGCCAGCAAGGCGGGAGGGTTATCCTACGAGCAGTACTTC.

The V and J genes are TRBV29-1 and TRBJ1-1, with D tentatively TRBD1 (5 bases). Trimming took off 7 bases at V and 4 bases at J, with 16 bases between the two ends. CDR3 length equals 13 residues. Germline CDR1 reads SQVTM; CDR2 reads ANQGSEA. This CDR3 is CSALGAPGTEAFF. The CDR3 DNA reads as TGCAGCGCCTTAGGGGCCCCGGGCACTGAAGCTTTCTTT.

This clone was recorded a few times. The chain uses TRBV2 and TRBJ1-6, with a tentative D call TRBD1 (5 bases). Germline CDR1 reads SNHLY; CDR2 reads FYNNEI. Trimming removed 7 bases from V and 7 bases from J, with 11 bases in between. This CDR3 is 13 amino acids long. This CDR3 reads CASTETGNSPLHF. CDR3 DNA: TGTGCCAGCACCGAAACAGGAAATTCACCCCTCCACTTT.

V usage is TRBV5-4 and J usage is TRBJ2-1; D unresolved. CDR1 and CDR2 from the germline V gene are SGHNT and YYREEE (reference sequence). The CDR3 has 14 residues. Trimming removed 3 bases from V and 4 bases from J, with 11 bases in between. CDR3 sequence: CASSSSDGYNEQFF. The CDR3 nucleotides are TGTGCCAGCAGCTCCTCGGACGGTTACAATGAGCAGTTCTTC.

This clone showed up just a few times. The V call is TRBV9, the J call TRBJ1-1, with TRBD1 as a possible D gene (6 bases). The V end was cut by 1 base, the J end by 6 bases, with 13 bases between. This CDR3 region has 14 residues. The germline V gene has CDR1 SGDLS and CDR2 YYNGEE. The CDR3 DNA sequence: TGTGCCAGCAGCGTATCAGGGGCTTCGGCTGAAGCTTTCTTT. Its translation: CASSVSGASAEAFF.

V and J are TRBV5-1 and TRBJ2-3, with D possibly matching TRBD1 (6 bases). CDR1 and CDR2 (germline): SGHRS, YFSETQ. Trimming pared 2 bases from V and 4 bases from J, leaving 17 bases between. The CDR3 runs to 16 residues. The CDR3 DNA follows: TGCGCCAGCAGCTTAGGTCTTGGGGGCCTCGCAGATACGCAGTATTTT. It encodes CASSLGLGGLADTQYF.

The chain combines TRBV2 with TRBJ2-1; TRBD2 aligns across 13 bases. The length of the CDR3 is 17 residues. J was trimmed by 7 bases and V by 6 bases; bases with no gene match: 12. Germline V gene lookup returns CDR1 SNHLY and CDR2 FYNNEI. The DNA for the CDR3 is TGTGCCAGCAGGCCGTACACTAGCGGGAGGGCGGGTAATGAGCAGTTCTTC. Translated, it gives CASRPYTSGRAGNEQFF.

This chain links TRBV6-5 with TRBJ1-2, with unresolved D. CDR1 and CDR2 from the germline V gene are MNHEY and SVGAGI. V lost 0 bases and J 5 bases, leaving 13 bases between the germline ends. The CDR3 totals 15 residues. CDR3 region: CASSYSAVPGYGYTF. DNA for the CDR3: TGTGCCAGCAGTTACTCGGCCGTCCCCGGATATGGCTACACCTTC.

The V gene is TRBV5-4, the J gene TRBJ2-1; 7 nucleotides match TRBD2. V shed 2 bases, J shed 4 bases, and the junction held 3 bases outside the gene matches. This CDR3 spans 14 amino acids. Germline V gene sequence: CDR1 SGHNT, CDR2 YYREEE (reference sequence). The CDR3 DNA reads as TGTGCCAGCAGCTTCGGCGGGGGATACAATGAGCAGTTCTTC. Amino acid sequence: CASSFGGGYNEQFF. The whole variable domain, remainder taken from reference TRBV5-4 and TRBJ2-1, is ETGVTQSPTHLIKTRGQQVTLRCSSQSGHNTVSWYQQALGQGPQFIFQYYREEENGRGNFPPRFSGLQFPNYSSELNVNALELDDSALYLCASSFGGGYNEQFFGPGTRLTVL.

This chain joins TRBV9 and TRBJ1-4; tentative D call: TRBD1 (6 bases). Trimming stripped 3 bases from V and 7 bases from J, with 16 bases between. Germline V gene lookup returns CDR1 SGDLS and CDR2 YYNGEE. CDR3 length: 15 residues. CDR3 DNA sequence: TGTGCCAGCAGCGACCACAGGGCGTTGGGTGAAAAACTGTTTTTT. Translation: CASSDHRALGEKLFF.

The rearrangement uses TRBV2 and TRBJ1-1, with unresolved D. This CDR3 has 14 amino acids. V lost 4 bases to trimming and J lost 2 bases, with 11 bases between them. Germline V CDR1 and CDR2: SNHLY, FYNNEI. CDR3 loop: CASSGQQTNTEAFF. For the CDR3, the DNA is TGTGCCAGCAGTGGGCAACAGACTAACACTGAAGCTTTCTTT.

V is TRBV7-8 and J is TRBJ1-1, with D hard to call. Germline CDR1 is SGHVS and CDR2 is FQNEAQ. V lost 5 bases and J lost 7, with 20 bases in between. This CDR3 has 15 residues. In DNA, the CDR3 is TGTGCCAGCAGCCCTTACCGGACGGCCCAGTATGAAGCTTTCTTT. Its protein is CASSPYRTAQYEAFF.

This chain joins TRBV7-3 and TRBJ2-2; D perhaps matches TRBD2 (5 bases). This CDR3 comprises 15 residues. Trimming shortened V by 4 bases and J by 4 bases, and 13 bases separated the two germline ends. Germline V gene lookup returns CDR1 SGHTA and CDR2 FQGTGA. The chain's CDR3 is CASSSGVWGTGELFF. In nucleotides, the CDR3 is TGTGCCAGCAGCTCCGGGGTATGGGGCACCGGGGAGCTGTTTTTT.

The chain recombines TRBV6-4 with TRBJ2-3; either TRBD1 or TRBD2 may fit D (5 bases each). V was cut by 6 bases and J by 2 bases, with 9 bases left in between. The CDR3 runs to 13 residues. Germline loops: CDR1 MRHNA, CDR2 SNTAGT. CDR3 coding DNA: TGTGCCAGCAGAAGGGACCCCACAGATACGCAGTATTTT. It is translated as CASRRDPTDTQYF.